These T cell receptor beta chains were read from a single sample in a study of blood T cell repertoires in COVID-19. Some clones are missing from TCRdb's copy, which holds only in-frame ones; the method was immunoSEQ multiplex PCR. The sample lists about 370,000 clones, 80% to 90% seen once, with approximately 1% in the top ten. The source material was PBMCs or T cells enriched from blood (not recorded which). The source is a man aged 18 to 29 who had recovered from COVID-19. Both conserved end residues are part of each CDR3. The D gene is left open where the match is weak. Part of the rows lack a size; the others show once, few, many or a class for expanded clones.

D	V	size	J	CDR3	DNA
TRBD1	TRBV5-5	-	TRBJ2-2	CASSAQGAFHTGELFF	TGTGCCAGCAGCGCACAGGGGGCATTCCACACCGGGGAGCTGTTTTTT
TRBD1	TRBV6-5	-	TRBJ1-2	CASSYGQAGYTF	TGTGCCAGCAGTTACGGACAGGCTGGCTACACCTTC
-	TRBV3-1/TRBV3-2	once	TRBJ2-1	CASSRDSSYNEQFF	TGTGCCAGCAGCCGGGACTCCTCCTACAATGAGCAGTTCTTC
-	TRBV19	-	TRBJ1-1	CASSSGTEAFF	TGTGCCAGTAGTTCCGGCACTGAAGCTTTCTTT
-	TRBV11-3	-	TRBJ2-1	CASSLLASSTEQFF	TGTGCCAGCAGCTTATTGGCTAGTTCTACTGAGCAGTTCTTC
-	TRBV7-9	-	TRBJ2-1	CASREDWANNEQFF	TGTGCCAGCAGAGAGGACTGGGCTAACAATGAGCAGTTCTTC
-	TRBV6-2/TRBV6-3	-	TRBJ1-6	CASSRLPGPGSPLHF	TGTGCCAGCAGTCGTTTGCCAGGGCCTGGATCACCCCTCCACTTT
-	TRBV4-1	-	TRBJ1-1	CASSQETGSLNTEAFF	TGCGCCAGCAGCCAAGAGACTGGCAGCCTGAACACTGAAGCTTTCTTT
-	TRBV2	-	TRBJ2-5	CASSEERGTGETQYF	TGTGCCAGCAGTGAAGAAAGGGGGACGGGAGAGACCCAGTACTTC
TRBD1	TRBV5-1	-	TRBJ1-2	CASSYPGQGAYGYTF	TGCGCCAGCAGCTATCCGGGACAGGGGGCCTATGGCTACACCTTC
-	TRBV4-3	-	TRBJ1-5	CASSQALGGAFDNQPQHF	TGCGCCAGCAGCCAGGCTCTAGGGGGGGCTTTCGACAATCAGCCCCAGCATTTT
TRBD1	TRBV19	-	TRBJ1-5	CASSNYRDRGNQPQHF	TGTGCCAGTAGTAACTACCGGGACAGGGGCAATCAGCCCCAGCATTTT
-	TRBV9	once	TRBJ2-5	CASSVAPRGGSQETQYF	TGTGCCAGCAGCGTAGCTCCGAGGGGGGGCAGCCAAGAGACCCAGTACTTC
TRBD2	TRBV29-1	-	TRBJ2-3	CSVDRLAEGTDTQYF	TGCAGCGTTGACCGCCTAGCGGAGGGCACAGATACGCAGTATTTT
-	TRBV29-1	-	TRBJ2-7	CSVENRADEQYF	TGCAGCGTTGAAAACAGGGCCGACGAGCAGTACTTC
-	TRBV27	-	TRBJ2-7	CASSLARPGAYEQYF	TGTGCCAGCAGTCTAGCTAGACCCGGGGCCTACGAGCAGTACTTC
TRBD1	TRBV7-9	-	TRBJ2-7	CASSSYSDRGLAYEQYF	TGTGCCAGCAGCTCTTACTCGGACAGGGGGCTTGCCTACGAGCAGTACTTC
TRBD2	TRBV6-4	-	TRBJ2-1	CASKVSSGRRGFNEQFF	TGTGCCAGCAAAGTGTCTAGCGGGAGGCGGGGTTTTAATGAGCAGTTCTTC
TRBD1	TRBV9	-	TRBJ1-2	CASSPPQGAGGYTF	TGTGCCAGCAGCCCACCACAGGGGGCGGGCGGCTACACCTTC
TRBD1	TRBV13	once	TRBJ1-1	CATGTANTEAFF	TGTGCCACCGGGACAGCGAACACTGAAGCTTTCTTT
-	TRBV12-3/TRBV12-4	-	TRBJ1-2	CASRGQANYGYTF	TGTGCCAGTAGAGGACAAGCTAACTATGGCTACACCTTC
-	TRBV7-9	-	TRBJ1-3	CASSLESTVFFSGNTIYF	TGTGCCAGCAGCTTAGAGTCGACAGTTTTTTTCTCTGGAAACACCATATATTTT
-	TRBV5-1	-	TRBJ2-6	CASSPLPGEDSGANVLTF	TGCGCCAGCAGCCCACTCCCGGGGGAGGACTCTGGGGCCAACGTCCTGACTTTC
-	TRBV24-1	-	TRBJ2-3	CATQPRNPDTQYF	TGTGCCACCCAACCTAGAAACCCAGATACGCAGTATTTT
-	TRBV5-8	-	TRBJ2-4	CASSLETGNAKNIQYF	TGTGCCAGCAGCTTGGAAACGGGAAACGCCAAAAACATTCAGTACTTC
TRBD1	TRBV5-1	-	TRBJ2-7	CASSLGTGGAIHEQYF	TGCGCCAGCAGTTTGGGGACAGGGGGTGCCATCCACGAGCAGTACTTC
TRBD1	TRBV6-5	-	TRBJ2-7	CASSLAGDRAHEQYF	TGTGCCAGCAGTTTGGCTGGGGACAGGGCCCACGAGCAGTACTTC
TRBD2	TRBV6-6	-	TRBJ2-5	CASSHGLAGVETQYF	TGTGCCAGCAGTCACGGACTAGCGGGGGTCGAGACCCAGTACTTC
-	TRBV6-2/TRBV6-3	-	TRBJ1-1	CASSSGHSAFF	TGTGCCAGCAGCTCCGGACATAGTGCTTTCTTT
-	TRBV7-9	-	TRBJ1-4	CASSLGSGQVDRGKLFF	TGTGCCAGCAGCTTAGGGTCAGGCCAGGTGGATCGGGGAAAACTGTTTTTT
-	TRBV30	-	TRBJ2-5	CAWSLETQYF	TGTGCCTGGAGTCTGGAGACCCAGTACTTC
TRBD1	TRBV4-2	-	TRBJ2-3	CASSQQGERTQGTDTQYF	TGTGCCAGCAGCCAACAGGGGGAGAGGACCCAAGGCACAGATACGCAGTATTTT
-	TRBV9	-	TRBJ2-1	CASSVRRDNEQFF	TGTGCCAGCAGCGTACGCCGGGACAATGAGCAGTTCTTC
TRBD1	TRBV18	-	TRBJ2-7	CASSPAGGDLIEQYF	TGTGCCAGCTCACCAGCAGGGGGCGATCTAATCGAGCAGTACTTC
-	TRBV12-3/TRBV12-4	-	TRBJ1-1	CASSVRGTEAFF	TGTGCCAGCAGTGTTAGAGGGACTGAAGCTTTCTTT
-	TRBV5-1	once	TRBJ1-2	CASSPGNSRYGYTF	TGCGCCAGCAGCCCCGGGAATTCTCGTTATGGCTACACCTTC
TRBD2	TRBV7-8	-	TRBJ2-2	CASSLTSGTNTGELFF	TGTGCCAGCAGCTTGACTAGCGGGACGAACACCGGGGAGCTGTTTTTT
-	TRBV2	few	TRBJ1-2	CASSEAGIRGQGKHERYSYGYTF	TGTGCCAGCAGTGAAGCTGGGATTAGGGGACAAGGGAAACACGAGCGGTATTCCTATGGCTACACCTTC
TRBD1	TRBV5-6	-	TRBJ1-6	CASSFITGGNSPLHF	TGTGCCAGCAGCTTTATTACAGGGGGAAATTCACCCCTCCACTTT
-	TRBV27	once	TRBJ1-1	CASSLESSGTEAFF	TGTGCCAGCAGTTTAGAGTCTTCAGGCACTGAAGCTTTCTTT